These 13 T cell receptor beta chains were sequenced from one sample in a study of CD8 T cells in ankylosing spondylitis. TCRdb recomputed calls from the 5' RACE reads with MiXCR, one row per CDR3 protein. The sample includes about 300,000 distinct CDR3 sequences, around a tenth of them seen just once. Input material: blood, either unsorted or a sorted T cell fraction (not recorded which). The source of these receptors is a female donor with ankylosing spondylitis or in good health (not recorded which).

In this sample, this clonotype turned up many times. This chain links TRBV18 with TRBJ2-7, with 9 bases identical to TRBD2. Trimming at V came to 4 bases and at J to 2 bases, leaving 21 bases not matched to a gene. CDR1 KGHSH and CDR2 LQKENI come from the germline V gene. The CDR3 extends over 20 amino acids. The CDR3 DNA reads TGTGCCAGCTCACAACTGAAGTTCGGGGTAATAGCGGGAGATACCTACGAGCAGTACTTC. Residues: CASSQLKFGVIAGDTYEQYF.

This clonotype was counted at least ten times. The rearrangement uses TRBV12-3 or TRBV12-4 and TRBJ2-1, with D uncertain. V was cut by 8 bases and J by 0 bases, with 8 bases left in between. The CDR3 has 13 amino acids. The CDR3 reads CASAWDSYNEQFF. The CDR3 nucleotides read TGTGCCAGCGCCTGGGACTCCTACAATGAGCAGTTCTTC.

Only a few counts were recorded for this clonotype. The chain joins TRBV4-2 to TRBJ2-1; tentative D call: TRBD2 (6 bases). Germline assignment: CDR1 LGHNA and CDR2 YNFKEQ. The V gene lost 3 bases and the J gene lost 6 bases, with 15 bases spanning the gap. This CDR3 contains 15 residues. CDR3 bases: TGTGCCAGCAGCCAGTGGGCGGGGCAGAGCAATGAGCAGTTCTTC. Amino acid sequence: CASSQWAGQSNEQFF.

This clonotype was recorded at least ten times. The rearrangement links TRBV20-1 to TRBJ2-7; D is unclear. The CDR3 sequence is 14 residues long. V gave up 0 bases and J gave up 4 bases, with 13 bases separating them. Germline V CDR1 and CDR2: DFQATT, SNEGSKA (reference sequence). The CDR3 sequence: CSARDGHGVYEQYF. CDR3 sequence (DNA): TGCAGTGCTAGAGATGGTCACGGAGTTTACGAGCAGTACTTC.

Ten or more counts support this clonotype. V and J are TRBV20-1 and TRBJ2-1; D call uncertain. The germline gives CDR1 DFQATT, CDR2 SNEGSKA (reference sequence). This CDR3 comprises 14 residues. V was shortened by 0 bases and J by 8 bases, with 14 bases between the two germline ends. The CDR3 bases are TGCAGTGCTAGAGAACCTCCCCCGGGCGATGAGCAGTTCTTC. Translation: CSAREPPPGDEQFF.

In its sample, this clonotype was seen many times. The rearrangement links TRBV5-1 to TRBJ2-7; weak D call: TRBD2 (5 bases). The length of the CDR3 is 14 residues. V was clipped by 2 bases and J by 1 base, with 10 bases between them. Germline V lookup: CDR1 SGHRS, CDR2 YFSETQ. The CDR3 spells CASSLVAQSYEQYF. The CDR3 DNA sequence: TGCGCCAGCAGCTTAGTAGCGCAGTCCTACGAGCAGTACTTC.

This clonotype came up a few times. The chain recombines TRBV6-1 with TRBJ2-7, with D unclear. Trimming stripped 1 base from V and 2 bases from J, with 15 bases between. The CDR3 sequence is 16 residues long. Germline assignment: CDR1 MNHNS and CDR2 SASEGT. The CDR3 region is CASSEETRDPTYEQYF. Here the CDR3 DNA reads TGTGCCAGCAGTGAAGAGACACGCGACCCAACCTACGAGCAGTACTTC.

This clonotype has a count of ten or more. The chain is built from TRBV5-1 and TRBJ2-3; D uncertain. With 4 bases removed from V and 4 bases from J, the gap between germline ends came to 10 bases. This CDR3 contains 13 residues. Germline CDR1 SGHRS, CDR2 YFSETQ. The CDR3: CASSRTGPDTQYF. CDR3 bases: TGCGCCAGCAGCCGTACCGGACCAGATACGCAGTATTTT.

The count of this clonotype is one. The junction shows a germline mismatch at one end, possibly a read error. V gene TRBV27 combines with J gene TRBJ2-1; the match to TRBD2 covers 8 bases. The CDR3 spans 16 residues. Germline V gene sequence: CDR1 MNHEY, CDR2 SMNVEV (reference sequence). The CDR3 bases are TGTGCCAGCAGGGATAGCGGGGCTGACTCCTACAATGAGCAGTCCTTC. Residues: CASRDSGADSYNEQSF.

The chain combines TRBV7-2 with TRBJ2-7; 9 nucleotides agree with TRBD1. The CDR3 extends over 17 amino acids. Germline V lookup: CDR1 SGHTA, CDR2 FQGNSA. Losses at the gene ends were 6 bases for V and 2 bases for J; bases not matched to a gene: 14. DNA of the CDR3: TGTGCCAGCAGATCCGGTCCCGGGACAGGGAGGACCTACGAGCAGTACTTC. The encoded protein is CASRSGPGTGRTYEQYF.

The chain joins TRBV28 to TRBJ2-2, with D uncertain. The CDR3 runs to 15 residues. V lost 4 bases, J lost 1 base, and 10 bases lay in between. Germline values: CDR1 MDHEN, CDR2 SYDVKM. The CDR3: CASSSGPRNTGELFF. Written as DNA, the CDR3 is TGTGCCAGCAGTTCCGGACCCAGGAACACCGGGGAGCTGTTTTTT.

Remarks on this clonotype: A much more abundant neighbour one base away suggests this may be a read error. The V call is TRBV6-2 or TRBV6-3, the J call TRBJ2-1, with 9 nucleotides matching TRBD2. The CDR3 runs to 15 residues. V lost 5 bases and J lost 7; bases outside the gene matches: 9. Germline V CDR1 and CDR2: MNHEY, SVGEGT. The CDR3 DNA reads TGTGCCAGCAGTGGACTAGCGAGAACGGGGAATGAGCAGTTCTTC. Its protein product is CASSGLARTGNEQFF.

The table lists this clonotype with many counts. The CDR3 region is CSALTWETQYF. The CDR3 region has the DNA TGCAGTGCTCTTACGTGGGAGACCCAGTACTTC. J is TRBJ2-5 and V is TRBV20-1; D remains unclear. V lost 5 bases, J lost 5 bases, and 9 bases lay in between. There are 11 residues in the CDR3. Germline V lookup: CDR1 DFQATT, CDR2 SNEGSKA (reference sequence).